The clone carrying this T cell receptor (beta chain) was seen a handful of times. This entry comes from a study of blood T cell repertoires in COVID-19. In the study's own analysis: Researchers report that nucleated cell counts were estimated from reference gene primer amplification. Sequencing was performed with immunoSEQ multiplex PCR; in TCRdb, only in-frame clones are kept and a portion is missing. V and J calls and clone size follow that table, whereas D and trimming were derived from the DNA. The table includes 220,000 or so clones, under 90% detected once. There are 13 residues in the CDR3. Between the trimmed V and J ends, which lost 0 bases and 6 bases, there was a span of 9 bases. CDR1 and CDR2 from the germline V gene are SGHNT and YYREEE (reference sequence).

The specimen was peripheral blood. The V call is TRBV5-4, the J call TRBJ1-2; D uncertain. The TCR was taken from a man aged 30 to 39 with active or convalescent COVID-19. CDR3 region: CASSLGALDGYTF. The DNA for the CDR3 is TGTGCCAGCAGCTTGGGAGCTCTCGATGGCTACACCTTC.